This TCR beta chain was obtained from a study of cytomegalovirus exposure and HLA in healthy donors. PCR employed 60 Vbeta and 13 Jbeta primers. Source study methods: Roughly 11 million shared chains were among 80 million or so unique TCR beta chains counted in a later analysis. The method was immunoSEQ multiplex PCR; TCRdb's version includes in-frame clones alone and lacks a portion of them. For V, J and clone size, that table is used; D and trimming come from the DNA. Of about 160,000 clones in the sample, approximately 80% are singletons; the top ten hold roughly 10%. Germline values: CDR1 SEHNR, CDR2 FQNEAQ (reference sequence). The CDR3 sequence is 12 residues long. Study outcomes and limitations: In a later analysis, TCR beta V- and J-gene trimming showed a link to a missense DCLRE1C variant. Earlier results showed most TCR beta V segments being productive about 87% or about 30% of the time. After further analysis at a later stage, around 17,000 TCR beta sequences were associated with HLA alleles at 0.05 false discovery rate.

Concerning this clone: Its cognate antigen is unknown.

The sequenced sample consisted of PBMCs. This TCR derives from a man aged 18 to 29 in good health and CMV-seropositive. The chain links TRBV7-9 to TRBJ2-5; perhaps TRBD1 as D (5 bases). The J call may not be correct, given that the DNA end is closer to TRBJ2-7. The CDR3 DNA follows: TGTGCCAGCAGCTTGACAGCCTACGAGCAGTACTTC. Protein product: CASSLTAYEQYF.